A selection of T cell receptor beta chains follows, all from one sample in a study of cytomegalovirus exposure and HLA in healthy donors. Sequenced by immunoSEQ multiplex PCR; TCRdb stores in-frame clones only, minus some. The top ten hold around 2.9% of the sample, which has 200,000 to 250,000 clones, around 80% seen once. The specimen was PBMCs. The receptors come from a woman aged 60 to 75 in good health and CMV-seropositive. CDR3s include the opening cysteine and the closing phenylalanine or tryptophan. Each record gives: D gene, V gene, J gene, clone size, CDR3 DNA, CDR3 protein. D genes are given only for firm matches. Clone size is given for some rows only: seen once, a few or many times, or a class if the clone is expanded.

d_call: TRBD1
v_call: TRBV2
j_call: TRBJ1-6
clone_size: -
cdr3_nt: TGTGCCAGCAGCCGGGACAGCGTTCCACCGAGCGCACCCCTCCACTTT
cdr3_aa: CASSRDSVPPSAPLHF

d_call: -
v_call: TRBV2
j_call: TRBJ2-7
clone_size: -
cdr3_nt: TGTGCCAGCAGTGAACAGGGATTCCCCTCCTACGAGCAGTACTTC
cdr3_aa: CASSEQGFPSYEQYF

d_call: TRBD1
v_call: TRBV6-5
j_call: TRBJ1-5
clone_size: few
cdr3_nt: TGTGCCAGCAGCCAGACAGGGATTAGCAATCAGCCCCAGCATTTT
cdr3_aa: CASSQTGISNQPQHF

d_call: -
v_call: TRBV6-1
j_call: TRBJ2-1
clone_size: -
cdr3_nt: TGTGCCAGCAGTGCGACTCTAAGCGGAGGTGAGCAGTTCTTC
cdr3_aa: CASSATLSGGEQFF

d_call: -
v_call: TRBV9
j_call: TRBJ2-7
clone_size: -
cdr3_nt: TGTGCCAGCAGCGTAGATGTAATAGAGAGAGGTTACGAGCAGTACTTC
cdr3_aa: CASSVDVIERGYEQYF

d_call: TRBD1
v_call: TRBV7-9
j_call: TRBJ2-5
clone_size: -
cdr3_nt: TGTGCCAGCAGCCGGGGACAGGGGATCGGAGAGACCCAGTACTTC
cdr3_aa: CASSRGQGIGETQYF

d_call: -
v_call: TRBV28
j_call: TRBJ1-1
clone_size: -
cdr3_nt: TGTGCCAGCAGTTTGGGGGCCTTGAACACTGAAGCTTTCTTT
cdr3_aa: CASSLGALNTEAFF

d_call: -
v_call: TRBV4-1
j_call: TRBJ2-1
clone_size: -
cdr3_nt: TGCGCCAGCAGCCAAGTGGATGGGAGCGGCGATGAGCAGTTCTTC
cdr3_aa: CASSQVDGSGDEQFF

d_call: TRBD1
v_call: TRBV7-9
j_call: TRBJ1-4
clone_size: -
cdr3_nt: TGTGCCAGCAGAGGACAGGGGGCAACTAATGAAAAACTGTTTTTT
cdr3_aa: CASRGQGATNEKLFF

d_call: -
v_call: TRBV5-5
j_call: TRBJ1-2
clone_size: -
cdr3_nt: TGTGCCAGCAGCCCCGCGGCCTCCCATAACTATGGCTACACCTTC
cdr3_aa: CASSPAASHNYGYTF